This record looks at one TCR beta chain sequence and its context. Its antigen is not identified. V was shortened by 5 bases and J by 6 bases, with 20 bases between the two germline ends. The V gene's germline CDR1 is SNHLY and CDR2 FYNNEI. The CDR3 is 16 amino acids. This entry comes from a study of OX40 agonist ivuxolimab in advanced cancers. Study-level results: Expansion of clones was among the lowest in partial responders at 0.1-3.0 mg/kg.

Produced via immunoSEQ multiplex PCR; TCRdb's table is partial and in-frame only. The sample has about 36,000 clones, about 85% seen once. The chain is built from TRBV2 and TRBJ2-1; maybe TRBD2 (5 bases). This material consisted of CD4+ or CD8+ T cells sorted from blood, taken in a trial of the OX40 agonist ivuxolimab. The receptor was derived from an adult with an advanced solid tumor such as melanoma, head and neck, liver or kidney cancer. CDR3 nucleotides: TGTGCCAGCAGTTATCTTAGCGTGGAGGCGGGCAATGAGCAGTTCTTC. Translated: CASSYLSVEAGNEQFF. The full variable domain, in which reference TRBV2 and TRBJ2-1 provide the parts outside the CDR3, is EPEVTQTPSHQVTQMGQEVILRCVPISNHLYFYWYRQILGQKVEFLVSFYNNEISEKSEIFDDQFSVERPDGSNFTLKIRSTKLEDSAMYFCASSYLSVEAGNEQFFGPGTRLTVL.